These T cell receptor beta chains were read from a single sample in a study of T cells in Graves' hyperthyroidism and ophthalmopathy. TCRdb analysed the multiplex PCR reads with MiXCR anew, one entry per CDR3 protein. The table lists approximately 510,000 distinct CDR3 sequences, 20% to 25% of them singletons. The sequenced sample consisted of blood. The receptors come from a man younger than 35 with Graves' hyperthyroidism. CDR3s include the opening cysteine and the closing phenylalanine or tryptophan. Fields, in order: J gene, V gene, clone size, D gene, CDR3 protein. The D gene is left open where the match is weak. Only part of the rows carry a size: once, few, many, or a class if the clone is expanded.

>TRBJ2-2|TRBV30|.|TRBD2
CAWSRLAGVMNTGELFF
>TRBJ2-7|TRBV6-5|many|TRBD1
CASSSPGQGLHSYEQYF
>TRBJ1-6|TRBV2|many|TRBD1
CASSGGTGSSYNSPLHF
>TRBJ1-5|TRBV6-5|many|.
CASSYVAGNQPQHF
>TRBJ1-3|TRBV10-3|few|.
CAMKTSSGNTIYF
>TRBJ1-1|TRBV4-1|few|TRBD1
CASSQESGQGTEAFF
>TRBJ2-7|TRBV6-5|many|.
CASSSLGAVIGEQYF
>TRBJ1-1|TRBV12-3/TRBV12-4|.|TRBD1
CASSFGQGGEGFF
>TRBJ1-1|TRBV11-3|many|.
CASSPSTYGREAFF
>TRBJ2-7|TRBV14|many|.
CASSQVGGGAYF
>TRBJ1-5|TRBV12-3/TRBV12-4|.|TRBD1
CASSLRRRGDPSFHQPQHF
>TRBJ1-1|TRBV5-1|many|TRBD1
CASSSPPTGGTEAFF
>TRBJ1-1|TRBV7-8|many|.
CASSLRLRGTEAFF
>TRBJ1-2|TRBV5-5|few|.
CASSYRAYGYTF
>TRBJ2-5|TRBV30|many|.
CAWSVSARLGSETQYF
>TRBJ2-7|TRBV11-3|many|.
CASSFGLDTTYEQYF
>TRBJ2-7|TRBV6-1|.|TRBD1
CASRLTQGAYEQYF
>TRBJ2-7|TRBV10-1|many|.
CASSHQGNEQYF
>TRBJ2-7|TRBV19|.|.
CASSIAARELYEQYF
>TRBJ2-3|TRBV2|many|TRBD1
CASIRGRTDTQYF
>TRBJ2-6|TRBV11-2|.|.
CASSISPSRSGANVLTF
>TRBJ1-2|TRBV25-1|.|TRBD1
CASSARDRGSYGYTF
>TRBJ2-5|TRBV12-3/TRBV12-4|.|TRBD2
CASRKGASGNQETQYF
>TRBJ1-1|TRBV30|.|.
CAWSVPPGLAEAFF
>TRBJ2-2|TRBV6-1|many|.
CASSPLQSTGELFF
>TRBJ1-1|TRBV5-1|.|TRBD1
CASSYNHLTGGKNTEAFF